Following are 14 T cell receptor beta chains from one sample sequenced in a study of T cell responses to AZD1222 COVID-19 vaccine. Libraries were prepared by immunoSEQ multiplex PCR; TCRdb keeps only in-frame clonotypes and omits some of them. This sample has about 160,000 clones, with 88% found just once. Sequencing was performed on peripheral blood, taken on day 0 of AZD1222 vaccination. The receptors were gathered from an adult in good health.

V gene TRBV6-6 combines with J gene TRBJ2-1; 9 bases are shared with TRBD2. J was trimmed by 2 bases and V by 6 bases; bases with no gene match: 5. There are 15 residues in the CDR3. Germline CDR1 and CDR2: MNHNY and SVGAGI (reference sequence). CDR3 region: CASSSLAGTYNEQFF. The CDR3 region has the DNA TGTGCCAGCAGCTCTCTAGCGGGAACCTACAATGAGCAGTTCTTC.

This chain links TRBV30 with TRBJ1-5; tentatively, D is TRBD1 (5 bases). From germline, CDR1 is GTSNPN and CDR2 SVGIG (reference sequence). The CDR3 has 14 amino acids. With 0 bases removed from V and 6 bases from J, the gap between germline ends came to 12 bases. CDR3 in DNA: TGTGCCTGGAGTGTGCAGGGCGGGGGTCAGCCCCAGCATTTT. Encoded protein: CAWSVQGGGQPQHF.

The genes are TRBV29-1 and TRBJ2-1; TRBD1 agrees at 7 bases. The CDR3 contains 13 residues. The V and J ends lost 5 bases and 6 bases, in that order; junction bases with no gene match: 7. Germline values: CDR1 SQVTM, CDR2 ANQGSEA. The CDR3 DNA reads TGCAGCGTTCCGGCGGCAGGGGGCAATGAGCAGTTCTTC. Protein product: CSVPAAGGNEQFF.

CDR3 nucleotide sequence: TGTGCCAGCGGAGGGGGTAGCACAGATACGCAGTATTTT. Amino acids: CASGGGSTDTQYF. This rearrangement joins TRBV28 to TRBJ2-3, with D possibly called TRBD1 or TRBD2 (6 bases each). V was cut by 8 bases and J by 0 bases, with 9 bases left in between. Per the germline V gene, CDR1 is MDHEN and CDR2 is SYDVKM. The CDR3 is 13 amino acids.

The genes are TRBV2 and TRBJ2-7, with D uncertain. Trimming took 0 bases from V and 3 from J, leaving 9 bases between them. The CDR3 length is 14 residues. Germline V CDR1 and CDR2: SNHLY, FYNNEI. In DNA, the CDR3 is TGTGCCAGCAGTGAAGCGGTCGCTATCTACGAGCAGTACTTC. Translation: CASSEAVAIYEQYF.

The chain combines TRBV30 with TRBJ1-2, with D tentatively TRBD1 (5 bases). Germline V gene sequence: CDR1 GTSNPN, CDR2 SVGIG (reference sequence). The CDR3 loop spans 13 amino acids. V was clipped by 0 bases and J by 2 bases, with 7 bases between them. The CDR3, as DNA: TGTGCCTGGAGTGTAGGGGCGAACTATGGCTACACCTTC. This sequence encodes CAWSVGANYGYTF.

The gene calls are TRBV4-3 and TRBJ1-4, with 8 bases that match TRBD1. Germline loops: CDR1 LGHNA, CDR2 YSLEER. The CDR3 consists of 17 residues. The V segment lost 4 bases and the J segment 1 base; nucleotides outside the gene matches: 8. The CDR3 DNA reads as TGCGCCAGCAGCCGAGGACAGGGAACCTTAACTAATGAAAAACTGTTTTTT. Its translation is CASSRGQGTLTNEKLFF.

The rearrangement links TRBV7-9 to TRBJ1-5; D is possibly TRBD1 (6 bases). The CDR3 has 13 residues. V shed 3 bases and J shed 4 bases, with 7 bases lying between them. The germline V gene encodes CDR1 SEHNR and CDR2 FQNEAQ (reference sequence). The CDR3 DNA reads TGTGCCAGCAGCTTCCAGGGGAATCAGCCCCAGCATTTT. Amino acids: CASSFQGNQPQHF.

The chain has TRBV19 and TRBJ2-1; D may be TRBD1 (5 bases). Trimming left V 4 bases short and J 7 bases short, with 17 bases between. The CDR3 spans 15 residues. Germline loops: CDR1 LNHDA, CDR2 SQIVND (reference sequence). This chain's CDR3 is CASSTRGANRNEQFF. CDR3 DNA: TGTGCCAGTAGTACCCGTGGGGCTAATAGGAATGAGCAGTTCTTC.

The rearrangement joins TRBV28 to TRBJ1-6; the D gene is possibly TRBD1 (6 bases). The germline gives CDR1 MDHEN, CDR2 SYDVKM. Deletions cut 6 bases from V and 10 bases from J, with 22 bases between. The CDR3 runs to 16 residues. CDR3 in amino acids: CASSSPWNRVGSPLHF. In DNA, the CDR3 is TGTGCCAGCAGCTCCCCCTGGAACAGGGTGGGATCACCCCTCCACTTT.

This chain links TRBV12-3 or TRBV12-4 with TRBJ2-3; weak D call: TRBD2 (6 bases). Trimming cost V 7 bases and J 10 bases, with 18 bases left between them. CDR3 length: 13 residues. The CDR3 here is CASTQEWTNPQYF. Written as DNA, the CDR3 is TGTGCCAGCACCCAAGAGTGGACTAATCCGCAGTATTTT.

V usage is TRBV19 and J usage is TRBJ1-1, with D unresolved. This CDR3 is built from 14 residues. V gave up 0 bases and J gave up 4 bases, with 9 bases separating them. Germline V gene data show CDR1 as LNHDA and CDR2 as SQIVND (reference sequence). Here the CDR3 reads CASSIELAPTEAFF. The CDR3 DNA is TGTGCCAGTAGTATAGAGTTGGCCCCCACTGAAGCTTTCTTT.

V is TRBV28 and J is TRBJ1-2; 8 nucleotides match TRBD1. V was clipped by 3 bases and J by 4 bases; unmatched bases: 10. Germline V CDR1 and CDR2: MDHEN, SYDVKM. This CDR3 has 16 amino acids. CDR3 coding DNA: TGTGCCAGCAGTTTGGCGGACAGGGTGGCGGTCTATGGCTACACCTTC. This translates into CASSLADRVAVYGYTF.

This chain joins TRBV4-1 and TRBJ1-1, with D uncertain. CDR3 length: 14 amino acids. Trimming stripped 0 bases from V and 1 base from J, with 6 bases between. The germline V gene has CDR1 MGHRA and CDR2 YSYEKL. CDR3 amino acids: CASSQEAANTEAFF. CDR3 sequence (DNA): TGCGCCAGCAGCCAAGAGGCAGCGAACACTGAAGCTTTCTTT.